The clone carrying this T cell receptor beta chain was observed at least ten times. What it recognizes is unknown. Each CDR3 protein is one row after TCRdb ran MiXCR on the multiplex PCR reads. The sample has some 97,000 distinct CDR3 sequences; 21% are singletons. Axillary draining lymph nodes of breast cancer patients supplied the node samples. These data are taken from a study of breast tumors, draining lymph nodes, adjacent tissues. The CDR3 covers 14 residues. The V gene lost 3 bases and the J gene lost 1 base, with 6 bases spanning the gap. Germline CDR1 reads MGHDK; CDR2 reads SYGVNS. Study results and limitations: Findings are consistent with lymph node origin and intratumoral expansion of most tumor T cells. Tumor T cell lymph node origin was a supported hypothesis, not proven. Compared with lymph nodes, tumors were less diverse; compared with nontumor tissue, more. Tumor and nontumor repertoires were significantly more similar in luminal-like than in basal-like breast cancer.

The sequence was collected from a female donor with breast cancer. Some clones in this sample may be carry-over from other donors' samples. The genes are TRBV25-1 and TRBJ2-2; D ambiguous. Sequencing used axillary lymph node tissue. Here the CDR3 DNA reads TGTGCCAGCAGTGATATAATGAACACCGGGGAGCTGTTTTTT. This translates into CASSDIMNTGELFF.